These 16 T cell receptor beta chains were sequenced from one sample in a study of breast tumors, draining lymph nodes, adjacent tissues. TCRdb processed the multiplex PCR reads anew with MiXCR; each CDR3 protein has one entry. Here the sample spans 85,000 to 130,000 distinct CDR3 sequences, approximately 22% being singletons. Samples came from axillary lymph nodes draining the breast cancer. The sample was axillary lymph node tissue. The receptors stem from a female donor with breast cancer. Some clones in this sample may be carry-over from other donors' samples.

In this sample, this clonotype turned up many times. This chain joins TRBV13 and TRBJ2-7, with D tentatively TRBD1 or TRBD2 (6 bases each). There are 15 residues in the CDR3. Trimming cost V 5 bases and J 0 bases, with 14 bases left between them. From germline, CDR1 is PRHDT and CDR2 FYEKMQ (reference sequence). The CDR3 bases are TGTGCCAGCAGCCACCGGCGGGACAACTCCTACGAGCAGTACTTC. Amino acids: CASSHRRDNSYEQYF. The entire variable domain, with the rest obtained from reference TRBV13 and TRBJ2-7, is as follows: AAGVIQSPRHLIKEKRETATLKCYPIPRHDTVYWYQQGPGQDPQFLISFYEKMQSDKGSIPDRFSAQQFSDYHSELNMSSLELGDSALYFCASSHRRDNSYEQYFGPGTRLTVT.

This clonotype was found many times. This chain joins TRBV7-9 and TRBJ2-5; D may correspond to TRBD1 or TRBD2 (5 bases each). CDR1 is SEHNR and CDR2 is FQNEAQ in the germline V gene (reference sequence). The CDR3 has 14 residues. Trimming stripped 3 bases from V and 2 bases from J, with 10 bases between. CDR3 nucleotide sequence: TGTGCCAGCAGCTTGTTGGGGGTACAAGAGACCCAGTACTTC. It encodes CASSLLGVQETQYF. The variable domain in full, completed from reference TRBV7-9 and TRBJ2-5, reads DTGVSQNPRHKITKRGQNVTFRCDPISEHNRLYWYRQTLGQGPEFLTYFQNEAQLEKSRLLSDRFSAERPKGSFSTLEIQRTEQGDSAMYLCASSLLGVQETQYFGPGTRLLVL.

This clonotype has only a few counts. This is likely a read error, given that the CDR3 carries no conserved phenylalanine or tryptophan at its end. This rearrangement joins TRBV5-4 to TRBJ1-2, with D tentatively TRBD1 (6 bases). The CDR3 runs 13 residues. The germline V gene encodes CDR1 SGHNT and CDR2 YYREEE (reference sequence). The V end was cut by 0 bases, the J end by 4 bases, with 7 bases between. The CDR3 DNA reads as TGTGCCAGCAGCTTGGCAGGGGTCTATGGCTACACCCTC. Its translation: CASSLAGVYGYTL.

This clonotype was found a few times. The chain has TRBV27 and TRBJ2-4; D is uncertain. The CDR3 covers 13 residues. Trimming pared 5 bases from V and 8 bases from J, leaving 13 bases between. Germline V lookup: CDR1 MNHEY, CDR2 SMNVEV (reference sequence). In DNA form, the CDR3 reads TGTGCCAGCAGTCTCAGAGGATCCGACATTCAGTACTTC. It codes for CASSLRGSDIQYF.

This clonotype was observed a few times. This may arise from a read error, as a much more abundant clone is one base away. This chain connects TRBV20-1 to TRBJ2-7; D not resolved. This CDR3 is built from 12 residues. The germline gives CDR1 DFQATT, CDR2 SNEGSKA (reference sequence). Here the CDR3 reads CSAPASSYEQCF. The CDR3 coding sequence is TGCAGTGCTCCGGCGAGTTCCTACGAGCAGTGCTTC.

In this sample, this clonotype turned up many times. V usage is TRBV20-1 and J usage is TRBJ1-2; D is ambiguous. The CDR3 totals 11 residues. V was cut by 7 bases and J by 6 bases, with 12 bases left in between. CDR1 is DFQATT and CDR2 is SNEGSKA in the germline V gene (reference sequence). The CDR3 region has the DNA TGCAGTGGGACTACTTTAGATGGCTACACCTTC. This sequence encodes CSGTTLDGYTF.

This clonotype showed up many times. The J gene is TRBJ1-2, the V gene TRBV20-1; D unresolved. The CDR3 consists of 15 residues. Per the germline V gene, CDR1 is DFQATT and CDR2 is SNEGSKA (reference sequence). V was pared by 4 bases and J by 5 bases, with 20 bases between. CDR3 DNA: TGCAGTGCTACTTCTTCGCCTAAGAGAATGTATGGCTACACCTTC. Its protein is CSATSSPKRMYGYTF.

This clonotype was counted ten times or more. This sequence joins TRBV10-3 and TRBJ2-4; perhaps D is TRBD1 or TRBD2 (5 bases each). Germline loops: CDR1 ENHRY, CDR2 SYGVKD. This CDR3 spans 18 amino acids. V was clipped by 0 bases and J by 0 bases, with 15 bases between them. This CDR3 reads CAISESPSGGLAKNIQYF. CDR3 bases: TGTGCCATCAGTGAGTCCCCTAGTGGGGGTCTAGCCAAAAACATTCAGTACTTC.

In its sample, this clonotype was seen many times. For the CDR3, the DNA is TGCAGTGCGGCTAGCTTCACAGATACGCAGTATTTT. It codes for CSAASFTDTQYF. V and J are TRBV20-1 and TRBJ2-3; D possibly corresponds to TRBD2 (5 bases). The CDR3 loop spans 12 amino acids. Deletions cut 6 bases from V and 2 bases from J, with 9 bases between. The germline V gene encodes CDR1 DFQATT and CDR2 SNEGSKA (reference sequence).

This clonotype was found many times. The chain carries TRBV7-9 and TRBJ2-1; 7 bases agree with TRBD2. J lost 7 bases, V lost 7 bases, and 19 bases had no gene match. There are 17 residues in the CDR3. Germline V lookup: CDR1 SEHNR, CDR2 FQNEAQ (reference sequence). As DNA, the CDR3 is TGTGCCAGCACTCATAGGACGGCGGCGGGGGAACGGAATGAGCAGTTCTTC. It is translated as CASTHRTAAGERNEQFF.

This clonotype was picked up many times. This sequence joins TRBV6-1 and TRBJ2-7, with 9 positions matching TRBD1. In germline, CDR1 is MNHNS, CDR2 SASEGT. This CDR3 has 15 residues. With V trimmed by 1 base and J by 3 bases, 4 bases remained unmatched. The CDR3 protein is CASSEDRDRVYEQYF. The CDR3 DNA follows: TGTGCCAGCAGTGAAGACCGGGACAGGGTCTACGAGCAGTACTTC.

Concerning this clonotype itself: A read error is possible here, since a much larger clone lies one base away. The chain is built from TRBV6-5 and TRBJ2-1; TRBD2 is a possible D gene (5 bases). CDR3 length: 16 amino acids. Germline lookup yields CDR1 MNHEY and CDR2 SVGAGI. This CDR3 is CASRLDSPSSYSEQFF. DNA for the CDR3: TGTGCCAGCAGACTAGACTCACCTAGCTCCTACAGTGAGCAGTTCTTC.

In its sample, this clonotype was seen many times. The rearrangement joins TRBV19 to TRBJ2-7, with D perhaps TRBD2 (6 bases). The length of the CDR3 is 17 residues. The germline gives CDR1 LNHDA, CDR2 SQIVND (reference sequence). V was clipped by 3 bases and J by 6 bases, with 24 bases between them. In DNA, the CDR3 is TGTGCCAGTAGTATGCCGGTGCGGGGCGGCTTCTTGGTCGAGCAGTACTTC. This sequence encodes CASSMPVRGGFLVEQYF.

This clonotype occurred many times. V is TRBV9 and J is TRBJ2-7, with 7 nucleotides matching TRBD1. Germline V gives CDR1 SGDLS, CDR2 YYNGEE. V shed 3 bases, J shed 3 bases, and the junction held 9 bases outside the gene matches. The CDR3 has 15 residues. CDR3 in amino acids: CASSAEPDRVYEQYF. The CDR3, as DNA: TGTGCCAGCAGCGCGGAGCCCGACAGGGTCTACGAGCAGTACTTC.

This clonotype has just a few counts. The chain recombines TRBV5-1 with TRBJ2-2, with a possible D match to TRBD2 (6 bases). Germline loops: CDR1 SGHRS, CDR2 YFSETQ. The CDR3 spans 19 residues. The germline V and J ends were trimmed by 3 bases and 2 bases, with 23 bases remaining between them. CDR3 loop: CASSWAPGLSHANTGELFF. CDR3 sequence (DNA): TGCGCCAGCAGCTGGGCCCCGGGACTTAGCCACGCCAACACCGGGGAGCTGTTTTTT. The full variable domain, completed using reference TRBV5-1 and TRBJ2-2, is KAGVTQTPRYLIKTRGQQVTLSCSPISGHRSVSWYQQTPGQGLQFLFEYFSETQRNKGNFPGRFSGRQFSNSRSEMNVSTLELGDSALYLCASSWAPGLSHANTGELFFGEGSRLTVL.

This clonotype was observed many times. The chain recombines TRBV2 with TRBJ2-7; 12 bases are a match to TRBD2. Trimming removed 6 bases from V and 6 bases from J; junction bases left unmatched: 3. Germline V gene lookup returns CDR1 SNHLY and CDR2 FYNNEI. This CDR3 region has 13 residues. The CDR3 loop is CASRASGRGEQYF. CDR3 nucleotides: TGTGCCAGCAGAGCTAGCGGGAGGGGCGAGCAGTACTTC.